A selection of T cell receptor beta chains follows, all from one sample in a study of technical replicates of blood from a few donors. TCRdb's table, derived via immunoSEQ multiplex PCR, lists solely in-frame clones and lacks some. The data hold about 89,000 clones, with roughly 94% observed a single time. Input material: T cells isolated from PBMCs. Receptors were obtained from a human donor in good health. The CDR3 runs from the conserved cysteine through the conserved F or W. D genes are given only for firm matches. Clone size appears in some rows only: once, few, many, or a class for an expanded clone.

>-|TRBV30|-|TRBJ1-1
CAWSPLFVNTEAFF
TGTGCCTGGAGTCCTCTCTTCGTGAACACTGAAGCTTTCTTT
>TRBD1|TRBV5-1|-|TRBJ1-5
CASSLTPGGGNQPQHF
TGCGCCAGCAGCTTAACCCCAGGGGGAGGCAATCAGCCCCAGCATTTT
>-|TRBV6-5|-|TRBJ2-5
CASSLGQMQETQYF
TGTGCCAGCAGTTTGGGGCAGATGCAAGAGACCCAGTACTTC
>TRBD1|TRBV5-4|-|TRBJ1-6
CASSSGQGGRGNSPLHF
TGTGCCAGCAGTTCTGGACAGGGGGGTCGAGGTAATTCACCCCTCCACTTT
>-|TRBV5-1|-|TRBJ2-5
CASSLADTTQETQYF
TGCGCCAGCAGCTTGGCGGACACTACCCAAGAGACCCAGTACTTC
>TRBD1|TRBV6-5|-|TRBJ2-7
CASSFASRDSTYEQYF
TGTGCCAGCAGTTTCGCATCTCGGGACAGCACCTACGAGCAGTACTTC
>-|TRBV27|once|TRBJ1-6
CASSLLRLNSPLHF
TGTGCCAGCAGTTTACTCAGGTTAAATTCACCCCTCCACTTT
>-|TRBV5-4|-|TRBJ1-2
CASSSKPGEGYTF
TGTGCCAGCAGCTCCAAGCCGGGGGAGGGCTACACCTTC
>TRBD1|TRBV5-1|once|TRBJ1-1
CASSLAGQGGTEAFF
TGCGCCAGCAGCTTGGCGGGACAGGGTGGCACTGAAGCTTTCTTT
>-|TRBV18|once|TRBJ1-1
CASSPLQGSQNTEAFF
TGTGCCAGCTCACCACTACAAGGTAGCCAGAACACTGAAGCTTTCTTT
>TRBD1|TRBV2|-|TRBJ2-5
CASRQGAQETQYF
TGTGCCAGTCGACAGGGAGCCCAAGAGACCCAGTACTTC
>TRBD2|TRBV5-4|-|TRBJ2-7
CASSAGTSGSQPYEQYF
TGTGCCAGCAGCGCCGGGACTAGCGGGAGTCAGCCCTACGAGCAGTACTTC
>TRBD1|TRBV5-1|-|TRBJ2-7
CASSLEPPGTVTYEQYF
TGCGCCAGCAGCCTGGAGCCCCCCGGGACAGTGACCTACGAGCAGTACTTC
>-|TRBV12-1|-|TRBJ2-1
CASSFCSRASGRGNEQFF
TGTGCCAGCAGCTTTTGTTCTAGGGCTAGCGGGAGGGGGAATGAGCAGTTCTTC
>TRBD2|TRBV11-3|-|TRBJ2-2
CASSLSTSGGSNTGELFF
TGTGCCAGCAGCTTGTCAACTAGCGGGGGATCGAACACCGGGGAGCTGTTTTTT
>-|TRBV7-9|-|TRBJ1-1
CASSPLEAAEAFF
TGTGCCAGCAGCCCCCTGGAAGCGGCTGAAGCTTTCTTT
>-|TRBV16|-|TRBJ2-7
CASSQLNLGGGRGGYEQYF
TGTGCCAGCAGCCAATTAAATTTAGGTGGAGGGCGCGGAGGGTACGAGCAGTACTTC
>-|TRBV2|-|TRBJ1-5
CASSVDTVHSNQPQHF
TGTGCCAGCAGCGTCGACACAGTACATAGCAATCAGCCCCAGCATTTT
>-|TRBV28|-|TRBJ2-7
CASRSSSHEQYF
TGTGCCAGCAGGTCCTCTAGCCACGAGCAGTACTTC
>-|TRBV6-5|-|TRBJ2-3
CASSATTDTQYF
TGTGCCAGCAGTGCTACCACAGATACGCAGTATTTT
>TRBD1|TRBV11-1|-|TRBJ2-3
CASSFGQVTDTQYF
TGTGCCAGCAGCTTTGGACAGGTCACAGATACGCAGTATTTT
>TRBD1|TRBV7-2|-|TRBJ2-2
CASSLTGTGGLETGELFF
TGTGCCAGCAGCTTAACCGGGACAGGGGGCCTTGAAACCGGGGAGCTGTTTTTT
>TRBD1|TRBV7-9|-|TRBJ1-2
CASDRAYGYTF
TGTGCCAGTGACAGGGCCTATGGCTACACCTTC
>-|TRBV27|-|TRBJ1-2
CASSSRIHYPRVNYGYTF
TGTGCCAGCAGTTCCCGTATCCACTACCCCAGGGTAAACTATGGCTACACCTTC
>-|TRBV7-7|-|TRBJ2-3
CASSSTGLDTQYF
TGTGCTAGCAGCTCGACAGGTTTAGATACGCAGTATTTT
>-|TRBV5-6|-|TRBJ1-2
CASSWRGETYYGYTF
TGTGCCAGCAGTTGGAGGGGCGAGACCTACTATGGCTACACCTTC
>TRBD1|TRBV9|few|TRBJ1-1
CASSVDGGWTGSTEAFF
TGTGCCAGCAGCGTAGATGGGGGATGGACAGGGAGCACTGAAGCTTTCTTT
>-|TRBV10-2|-|TRBJ1-1
CASSESGQLNTEAFF
TGCGCCAGCAGTGAGTCTGGACAGCTAAACACTGAAGCTTTCTTT
>-|TRBV29-1|-|TRBJ2-1
CSVGKGGGRNEQFF
TGCAGCGTTGGGAAAGGGGGTGGGAGAAATGAGCAGTTCTTC
>TRBD1|TRBV2|-|TRBJ1-4
CARTTTGTGGEKLFF
TGTGCCAGGACCACCACCGGGACAGGGGGTGAAAAACTGTTTTTT
>-|TRBV7-9|once|TRBJ1-5
CASSSSGQPQHF
TGTGCCAGCAGCTCTTCAGGGCAGCCCCAGCATTTT
>-|TRBV19|-|TRBJ2-2
CASSLGGGTGELFF
TGTGCCAGTAGTCTGGGAGGGGGTACCGGGGAGCTGTTTTTT
>-|TRBV19|once|TRBJ2-2
CASRVVGGRNTGELFF
TGTGCCAGTAGGGTCGTTGGGGGCAGGAACACCGGGGAGCTGTTTTTT
>TRBD1|TRBV29-1|-|TRBJ2-7
CSVEDREYEQYF
TGCAGCGTCGAGGACAGGGAGTACGAGCAGTACTTC
>-|TRBV5-1|-|TRBJ1-1
CASSLTAMNTEAFF
TGCGCCAGCAGCTTGACAGCCATGAACACTGAAGCTTTCTTT
>-|TRBV19|once|TRBJ2-1
CASSIQGNEQFF
TGTGCCAGTAGTATACAGGGTAATGAGCAGTTCTTC
>-|TRBV18|-|TRBJ2-1
CASSPGQHNEQFF
TGTGCCAGCTCACCAGGACAGCACAATGAGCAGTTCTTC
>-|TRBV14|once|TRBJ2-1
CASSPRRNEQFF
TGTGCCAGCAGCCCGCGGCGGAACGAGCAGTTCTTC
>TRBD2|TRBV10-3|-|TRBJ2-2
CAISRGSIGGELFF
TGTGCCATATCGCGGGGGAGTATTGGCGGGGAGCTGTTTTTT
>TRBD2|TRBV2|-|TRBJ2-1
CASSFPGLAGALSSYNEQFF
TGTGCCAGCAGCTTCCCGGGACTAGCGGGGGCCCTCAGCTCCTACAATGAGCAGTTCTTC
>-|TRBV7-9|few|TRBJ1-1
CASSSTTGVVTEAFF
TGTGCCAGCAGCTCAACGACCGGGGTTGTGACTGAAGCTTTCTTT
>-|TRBV5-4|-|TRBJ1-3
CASSPGYSGNTIYF
TGTGCCAGCAGCCCAGGATACTCTGGAAACACCATATATTTT
>-|TRBV5-1|-|TRBJ2-1
CASGGMDNEQFF
TGCGCCAGCGGAGGTATGGACAATGAGCAGTTCTTC
>TRBD1|TRBV5-1|-|TRBJ1-5
CASSLGQGAQPQHF
TGCGCCAGCAGCTTGGGACAGGGGGCTCAGCCCCAGCATTTT
>-|TRBV5-6|-|TRBJ2-7
CASSSPGFSTHYEQYF
TGTGCCAGCAGCTCGCCAGGCTTCTCGACCCACTACGAGCAGTACTTC